This TCR beta chain emerged from a study of a mutant IDH1 vaccine in newly diagnosed glioma. About the research overall: Vaccinations were initiated 4-6 weeks following radiotherapy alone, or were given together with temozolomide cycles.

Stated time point: week 23, last vaccination. With topical imiquimod, each dose of the vaccine consisted of 300 ug of mutant IDH1 20-mer peptide. TCRdb's copy holds only in-frame clones and misses some; the assay was immunoSEQ multiplex PCR. The repertoire holds under 85,000 clones, with more than 80% as singletons. Germline loops: CDR1 MGHRA, CDR2 YSYEKL. V dropped 3 bases and J dropped 3 bases, with 18 bases sitting between them. The CDR3 covers 16 residues. This clone is a singleton in its sample. As yet, its antigen is unknown. This chain joins TRBV4-1 and TRBJ2-7, with a tentative D call TRBD1 (6 bases). Source: PBMCs, taken from a glioma patient whose treatment included an IDH1 peptide vaccine. The clonotype was recovered from a woman aged 45 to 65 with glioma. CDR3 residues: CASSQDGGRGFYEQYF. Here the CDR3 DNA reads TGCGCCAGCAGCCAGGATGGGGGCAGGGGCTTCTACGAGCAGTACTTC.